This TCR beta chain was sequenced for a study of somatic mutations in cytotoxic T cells in rheumatoid arthritis. Overall study results and limits: The slightly lower representation of TRBV07 among rheumatoid arthritis patients did not undergo correction for multiple comparisons. Of the expanded CD8+ clones, the antigen targets were not known. Of about 60 patients, fewer than 10 had a largest CD8+ clone that exceeded 20% of CD8+ cells.

Per the germline V gene, CDR1 is SGDLS and CDR2 is YYNGEE. The V end lost 3 bases, the J end lost 9 bases, and 7 bases lay between the germline ends. This CDR3 is built from 12 residues. A remark on this clone: The target antigen is unknown.

The protocol was immunoSEQ multiplex PCR, while the TCRdb copy is restricted to in-frame clones and leaves out a portion. This sample has about 14,000 clones; around four fifths occur once, and the top ten carry about 16%. The study pulled out CD4+ and CD8+ cells with positive magnetic bead selection and then checked their purity by flow cytometry. The source is an adult with rheumatoid arthritis. Specimen: CD8+ T cells sorted from blood. The chain has TRBV9 and TRBJ1-6; maybe TRBD1 (5 bases). CDR3 DNA: TGTGCCAGCAGCGCGGGGGGTTCACCCCTCCACTTT. It translates to CASSAGGSPLHF.